The table lists the clone carrying this T cell receptor beta chain with a few counts. TCRdb reprocessed the 5' RACE reads with MiXCR, giving one entry per CDR3 protein. This sample carries 150,000 to 200,000 distinct CDR3 sequences, 15% to 20% of them seen once, and the ten largest clones take approximately 7.8%. The data were taken from a study of CD8 T cells in ankylosing spondylitis. The TCR sequence derives from a male donor with ankylosing spondylitis or in good health (not recorded which). Input material: blood, either unsorted or a sorted T cell fraction (not recorded which).

Here the CDR3 DNA reads TGCGCCAGCAGCAAGGGGGGGCCTGAAGCTTTCTTT. Amino acid sequence: CASSKGGPEAFF. V gene TRBV5-1 combines with J gene TRBJ1-1; TRBD1 is a possible D gene (6 bases). Germline V CDR1 and CDR2: SGHRS, YFSETQ. Trimming left V 4 bases short and J 6 bases short, with 10 bases between. The CDR3 has 12 residues.